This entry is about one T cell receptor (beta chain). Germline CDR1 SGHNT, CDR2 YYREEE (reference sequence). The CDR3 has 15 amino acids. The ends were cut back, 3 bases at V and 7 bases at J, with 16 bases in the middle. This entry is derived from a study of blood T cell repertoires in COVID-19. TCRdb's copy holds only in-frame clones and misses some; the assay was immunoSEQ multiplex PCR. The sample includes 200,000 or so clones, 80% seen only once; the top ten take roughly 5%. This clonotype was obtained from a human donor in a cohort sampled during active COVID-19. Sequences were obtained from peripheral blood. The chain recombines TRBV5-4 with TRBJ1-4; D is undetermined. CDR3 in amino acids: CASSSHPGEGEKLFF. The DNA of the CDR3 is TGTGCCAGCAGCTCCCATCCCGGTGAGGGTGAAAAACTGTTTTTT.